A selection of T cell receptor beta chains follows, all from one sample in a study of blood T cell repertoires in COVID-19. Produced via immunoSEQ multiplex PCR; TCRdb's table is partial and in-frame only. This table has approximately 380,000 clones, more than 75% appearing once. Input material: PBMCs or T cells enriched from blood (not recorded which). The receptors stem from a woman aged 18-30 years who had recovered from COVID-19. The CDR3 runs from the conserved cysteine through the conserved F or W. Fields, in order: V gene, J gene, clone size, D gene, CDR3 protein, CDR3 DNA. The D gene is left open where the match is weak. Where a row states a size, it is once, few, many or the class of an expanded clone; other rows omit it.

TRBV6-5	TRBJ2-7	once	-	CASSLSGLSYEQYF	TGTGCCAGCAGTCTGAGCGGGCTATCCTACGAGCAGTACTTC
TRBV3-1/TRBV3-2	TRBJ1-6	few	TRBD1	CASRTTGFVNSPLHF	TGTGCCAGCAGAACGACAGGGTTTGTTAATTCACCCCTCCACTTT
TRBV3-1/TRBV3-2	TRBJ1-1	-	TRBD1	CASSRQGMNTEAFF	TGTGCCAGCAGCCGACAGGGGATGAACACTGAAGCTTTCTTT
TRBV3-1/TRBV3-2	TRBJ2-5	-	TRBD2	CASSQLAGAMKQETQYF	TGTGCCAGCAGCCAACTAGCGGGGGCGATGAAACAAGAGACCCAGTACTTC
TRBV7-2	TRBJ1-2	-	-	CASSLGQAFYGYTF	TGTGCCAGCAGCTTAGGACAGGCGTTCTATGGCTACACCTTC
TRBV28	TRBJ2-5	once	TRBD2	CASSLGLAGRRETQYF	TGTGCCAGCAGCCTGGGACTAGCGGGGAGGAGGGAGACCCAGTACTTC
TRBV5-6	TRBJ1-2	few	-	CASSSTLDYGYTF	TGTGCCAGCAGCTCGACCCTAGACTATGGCTACACCTTC
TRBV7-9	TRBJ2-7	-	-	CASRTGAVVWEQYF	TGTGCCAGCAGGACTGGGGCGGTAGTGTGGGAGCAGTACTTC
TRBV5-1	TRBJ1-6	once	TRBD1	CASSLQGAGFNSPLHF	TGCGCCAGCAGCTTGCAGGGGGCAGGTTTTAATTCACCCCTCCACTTT
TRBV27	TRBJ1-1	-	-	CASSLYAGAEAFF	TGTGCCAGCAGTTTATACGCGGGGGCTGAAGCTTTCTTT
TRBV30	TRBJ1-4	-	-	CAWSLNEKLFF	TGTGCCTGGAGTTTAAATGAAAAACTGTTTTTT
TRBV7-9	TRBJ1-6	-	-	CASRREPNSPLHF	TGTGCCAGCAGACGGGAACCTAATTCACCCCTCCACTTT
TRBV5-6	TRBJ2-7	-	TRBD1	CASSSGTGKNSYEQYF	TGTGCCAGCAGCTCCGGGACAGGGAAAAATTCCTACGAGCAGTACTTC
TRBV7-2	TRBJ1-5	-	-	CASSLAGRSNQPQHF	TGTGCCAGCAGCTTAGCGGGCAGAAGCAATCAGCCCCAGCATTTT